This entry lists 12 T cell receptor beta chains sequenced from one sample in a study of technical replicates of blood from four donors. Sequencing used immunoSEQ multiplex PCR; TCRdb keeps in-frame clones, though not all of them. The table shows 55,000 to 75,000 clones, with over 80% occurring only once. Specimen: T cells isolated from PBMCs. These receptor sequences come from a human donor in good health.

This sequence joins TRBV6-1 and TRBJ2-4, with TRBD1 identical over 8 bases. Germline lookup yields CDR1 MNHNS and CDR2 SASEGT. This CDR3 has 15 amino acids. Unmatched junction bases numbered 1, after V lost 2 bases and J lost 1 base. The CDR3 loop reads CASSEQGAAKNIQYF. In nucleotides, the CDR3 is TGTGCCAGCAGTGAACAGGGGGCGGCCAAAAACATTCAGTACTTC.

This clone came up once. The chain employs TRBV9 and TRBJ2-1, with TRBD2 identical over 11 bases. This CDR3 is built from 21 residues. Germline CDR1 SGDLS, CDR2 YYNGEE. With V trimmed by 0 bases and J by 7 bases, 21 bases remained unmatched. The CDR3 spells CASSVGSGRGLAVLVENEQFF. For the CDR3, the DNA is TGTGCCAGCAGCGTAGGGTCGGGGAGGGGACTAGCGGTATTAGTTGAGAATGAGCAGTTCTTC.

V usage is TRBV4-1 and J usage is TRBJ2-1; TRBD2 might be the D (6 bases). V was clipped by 6 bases and J by 6 bases, with 15 bases between them. The CDR3 has 14 residues. CDR1 MGHRA and CDR2 YSYEKL come from the germline V gene. CDR3 sequence (DNA): TGCGCCAGCAGACTGGAGGGGTCATCCAATGAGCAGTTCTTC. Its protein is CASRLEGSSNEQFF.

The chain carries TRBV2 and TRBJ2-1; 11 bases are a match to TRBD2. The CDR3 covers 15 residues. CDR1 SNHLY and CDR2 FYNNEI come from the germline V gene. J lost 4 bases, V lost 4 bases, and 3 bases had no gene match. The CDR3 nucleotides are TGTGCCAGCAGTGGGGGACTAGCGGCTTACAATGAGCAGTTCTTC. This encodes CASSGGLAAYNEQFF.

This chain connects TRBV7-2 to TRBJ2-7, with D possibly being TRBD1 (5 bases). The CDR3 is 13 amino acids. The ends were cut back, 5 bases at V and 3 bases at J, with 11 bases in the middle. The germline V gene has CDR1 SGHTA and CDR2 FQGNSA. The CDR3 DNA reads as TGTGCCAGCAGCGACAGATTAAACTACGAGCAGTACTTC. Translation gives CASSDRLNYEQYF.

The chain couples TRBV19 to TRBJ1-4; D remains unclear. Germline values: CDR1 LNHDA, CDR2 SQIVND (reference sequence). This CDR3 region has 13 residues. V was shortened by 9 bases and J by 5 bases, with 13 bases between the two germline ends. The CDR3 nucleotides are TGTGCCAGCGGGTCTACGTTAAATGAAAAACTGTTTTTT. Its protein product is CASGSTLNEKLFF.

J is TRBJ1-2 and V is TRBV27; D remains unclear. Germline CDR1 MNHEY, CDR2 SMNVEV (reference sequence). The germline V and J ends were trimmed by 0 bases and 1 base, with 9 bases remaining between them. This CDR3 contains 15 residues. The CDR3 loop is CASSLSRSVNYGYTF. CDR3 DNA sequence: TGTGCCAGCAGTTTATCGCGAAGTGTTAACTATGGCTACACCTTC.

The V and J genes are TRBV9 and TRBJ2-7, with 11 bases matching TRBD1. The CDR3 consists of 16 residues. CDR1 is SGDLS, CDR2 YYNGEE, per germline. With 4 bases clipped from V and 5 bases from J, the junction kept 11 bases outside the gene matches. The CDR3 nucleotides read TGTGCCAGCAGCTCCTCCGTTGGACAGGGGGCCCACGAGCAGTACTTC. It yields the protein CASSSSVGQGAHEQYF.

The chain uses TRBV6-1 and TRBJ2-7, with 11 nucleotides matching TRBD2. The CDR3 spans 14 residues. The trim removed 8 bases at V and 3 bases at J, leaving 6 bases unmatched. Germline CDR1 reads MNHNS; CDR2 reads SASEGT. The DNA of the CDR3 is TGTGCCAGCTGTAGCGGGAGGGCGGTCTACGAGCAGTACTTC. Translating gives CASCSGRAVYEQYF.

The chain joins TRBV19 to TRBJ1-4; D is perhaps TRBD1 (6 bases). V was clipped by 4 bases and J by 3 bases, with 12 bases between them. Looked up from germline, CDR1 is LNHDA and CDR2 is SQIVND (reference sequence). This CDR3 contains 15 residues. The CDR3 region is CASSTSTGSNEKLFF. The CDR3 region has the DNA TGTGCCAGTAGTACCTCGACAGGCTCTAATGAAAAACTGTTTTTT.

The chain links TRBV10-3 to TRBJ2-3; D remains ambiguous. Per germline, CDR1 ENHRY and CDR2 SYGVKD. There are 16 residues in the CDR3. V was trimmed by 0 bases and J by 0 bases, leaving 10 bases between them. CDR3 amino acids: CAISESFGTSTDTQYF. The CDR3 DNA is TGTGCCATCAGTGAGTCTTTCGGTACGAGCACAGATACGCAGTATTTT.

This clone has just one count. The chain recombines TRBV6-1 with TRBJ1-2, with D perhaps matching TRBD1 (5 bases). Trimming removed 2 bases at V and 5 bases at J, with 15 bases between. The CDR3 runs 15 residues. Germline CDR1 and CDR2: MNHNS and SASEGT. This CDR3 is CASSEINSGAYGYTF. CDR3 nucleotide sequence: TGTGCCAGCAGTGAAATCAACAGCGGGGCATATGGCTACACCTTC.